The 27 T cell receptor beta chains below come from one sample, sequenced in a study of shared T cell receptors in the human thymus. Here immunoSEQ multiplex PCR was the method, and the copy in TCRdb shows in-frame clones only, minus some. The sample holds roughly 660,000 clones; around nine tenths are singletons and the top ten take 0.0095% to 0.012%. These sequences were also reported in another study, on human thymus T cells.

The sequenced sample consisted of thymocytes. The source is a boy younger than two with a congenital heart defect.

This clone showed up just once. This chain uses TRBV6-5 with TRBJ2-5; the D gene is possibly TRBD1 (6 bases). V was trimmed by 5 bases and J by 2 bases, leaving 12 bases between them. This CDR3 has 14 residues. Germline V gene sequence: CDR1 MNHEY, CDR2 SVGAGI. In DNA form, the CDR3 reads TGTGCCAGCAGTCCGAGCGACAGGCAAGAGACCCAGTACTTC. This encodes CASSPSDRQETQYF.

Worth noting for this clone: At one end the junction does not follow the germline gene, possibly because of a read error. The J gene is TRBJ2-7, the V gene TRBV4-1; 9 bases map to TRBD2. The CDR3 totals 16 residues. Germline-derived CDR1 and CDR2 are MGHRA and YSYEKL. The CDR3: CASSQAVSREGYGQYF. The CDR3 DNA follows: TGCGCCAGCAGCCAAGCTGTCTCGCGGGAGGGGTACGGGCAGTACTTC.

This clone was detected only a few times. The chain has TRBV19 and TRBJ1-1, with TRBD1 as a possible D gene (6 bases). V lost 7 bases and J lost 5, with 23 bases in between. This CDR3 comprises 16 residues. Germline lookup yields CDR1 LNHDA and CDR2 SQIVND (reference sequence). Here the CDR3 reads CASTPCFWAGDTEAFF. DNA for the CDR3: TGTGCCAGTACCCCCTGTTTCTGGGCAGGGGATACTGAAGCTTTCTTT.

The CDR3 DNA follows: TGTGCCAGCAGTAACGGGACAGCCGAGACCCAGTACTTC. This translates into CASSNGTAETQYF. The V and J genes are TRBV6-5 and TRBJ2-5; the match to TRBD1 covers 7 bases. The CDR3 consists of 13 residues. From germline, CDR1 is MNHEY and CDR2 SVGAGI. J lost 5 bases, V lost 5 bases, and 5 bases had no gene match.

The rearrangement uses TRBV19 and TRBJ2-2; TRBD2 agrees at 9 bases. Germline values: CDR1 LNHDA, CDR2 SQIVND (reference sequence). This CDR3 has 17 amino acids. J gave up 3 bases and V 5 bases, and 10 bases lay outside the gene matches. DNA of the CDR3: TGTGCCAGTAGTCTTCGATTTAGCGGGAGATACACCGGGGAGCTGTTTTTT. It codes for CASSLRFSGRYTGELFF.

This sequence joins TRBV14 and TRBJ2-1; the D gene is possibly TRBD2 (6 bases). CDR3 size: 18 residues. V was clipped by 3 bases and J by 5 bases, with 23 bases between them. CDR1 is SGHDN, CDR2 FVKESK, per germline. CDR3 amino acids: CASSQALALEGLDNEQFF. DNA of the CDR3: TGTGCCAGCAGCCAGGCCCTAGCGTTAGAGGGACTTGACAATGAGCAGTTCTTC.

This chain connects TRBV19 to TRBJ1-2; weak D call: TRBD1 (5 bases). V lost 6 bases to trimming and J lost 8 bases, with 28 bases between them. Per germline, CDR1 LNHDA and CDR2 SQIVND (reference sequence). The CDR3 has 17 residues. CDR3 in DNA: TGTGCCAGTAGGCCCCGCGGGGGGTTGTGGGGTAATAGGGGCTACACCTTC. Translating gives CASRPRGGLWGNRGYTF.

The chain links TRBV29-1 to TRBJ2-1; D is undetermined. CDR3 length equals 13 residues. Trimming cost V 6 bases and J 4 bases, with 13 bases left between them. Germline V CDR1 and CDR2: SQVTM, ANQGSEA. The CDR3: CSVKVWRYNEQFF. Written as DNA, the CDR3 is TGCAGCGTGAAAGTATGGCGGTACAATGAGCAGTTCTTC.

The chain combines TRBV15 with TRBJ2-7; 8 bases fit TRBD1. Germline loops: CDR1 LNHNV, CDR2 YYDKDF (reference sequence). This CDR3 is built from 16 residues. V shed 0 bases and J 2 bases; nucleotides not matched to a gene: 6. The CDR3 DNA is TGTGCCACCAGCAGAGATCCGGGACAGGAGACCTACGAGCAGTACTTC. Its protein product is CATSRDPGQETYEQYF.

V gene TRBV7-9 combines with J gene TRBJ2-7; D is uncertain. Germline V gives CDR1 SEHNR, CDR2 FQNEAQ (reference sequence). V was cut by 3 bases and J by 6 bases, with 12 bases left in between. CDR3 length: 13 amino acids. CDR3 residues: CASSLETPGEQYF. The CDR3 DNA reads TGTGCCAGCAGCTTGGAGACTCCGGGCGAGCAGTACTTC.

CDR3 loop: CAWSPFRDWGNTIYF. The CDR3 DNA reads as TGTGCCTGGAGTCCCTTCAGGGATTGGGGAAACACCATATATTTT. The rearrangement joins TRBV30 to TRBJ1-3; D possibly corresponds to TRBD1 (5 bases). This CDR3 comprises 15 residues. Trimming shortened V by 2 bases and J by 4 bases, and 15 bases separated the two germline ends. CDR1 and CDR2 from the germline V gene are GTSNPN and SVGIG (reference sequence).

J is TRBJ2-7 and V is TRBV11-2; 8 bases match TRBD2. The trim removed 5 bases at V and 6 bases at J, leaving 6 bases unmatched. CDR3 length equals 13 residues. Per the germline V gene, CDR1 is SGHAT and CDR2 is FQNNGV. The CDR3 region is CASSRSGTGEQYF. The CDR3 nucleotides are TGTGCCAGCAGCCGTAGCGGGACGGGCGAGCAGTACTTC. Full variable domain (remainder filled in from reference TRBV11-2 and TRBJ2-7): EAGVAQSPRYKIIEKRQSVAFWCNPISGHATLYWYQQILGQGPKLLIQFQNNGVVDDSQLPKDRFSAERLKGVDSTLKIQPAKLEDSAVYLCASSRSGTGEQYFGPGTRLTVT.

The CDR3 DNA reads as TGCGCCAGCAGACCCACGGGCGGGCACGCCTTTACCTACGAGCAGTACTTC. Protein sequence: CASRPTGGHAFTYEQYF. The rearrangement joins TRBV5-1 to TRBJ2-7; the D gene is possibly TRBD2 (5 bases). V gave up 5 bases and J gave up 2 bases, with 23 bases separating them. Looked up from germline, CDR1 is SGHRS and CDR2 is YFSETQ. This CDR3 region has 17 residues.

The chain is built from TRBV6-1 and TRBJ1-2; the D is unclear. The germline CDR1 and CDR2 sequences are MNHNS and SASEGT. V gave up 9 bases and J gave up 4 bases, with 9 bases separating them. This CDR3 is 11 amino acids long. The CDR3 region has the DNA TGTGCCAGTGACTCCGCCTATGGCTACACCTTC. This gives the protein CASDSAYGYTF.

This clone was observed a single time. The rearrangement uses TRBV7-8 and TRBJ1-3; D gene unclear. The germline CDR1 and CDR2 sequences are SGHVS and FQNEAQ. The CDR3 loop spans 17 amino acids. V dropped 4 bases and J dropped 0 bases, with 16 bases sitting between them. CDR3 in DNA: TGTGCCAGCAGCTGTGGCCAAGGACTCCACTCTGGAAACACCATATATTTT. The encoded protein is CASSCGQGLHSGNTIYF. Variable domain in full (rest from reference TRBV7-8 and TRBJ1-3): GAGVSQSPRYKVAKRGQDVALRCDPISGHVSLFWYQQALGQGPEFLTYFQNEAQLDKSGLPSDRFFAERPEGSVSTLKIQRTQQEDSAVYLCASSCGQGLHSGNTIYFGEGSWLTVV.

The chain links TRBV28 to TRBJ2-4; 7 nucleotides match TRBD2. With V trimmed by 6 bases and J by 10 bases, 9 bases remained unmatched. Germline lookup yields CDR1 MDHEN and CDR2 SYDVKM. The CDR3 runs to 13 residues. Written as DNA, the CDR3 is TGTGCCAGCAGCTGGGAGGGAAGTAGGATTCAGTACTTC. As protein: CASSWEGSRIQYF. Full variable domain (missing parts from reference TRBV28 and TRBJ2-4): DVKVTQSSRYLVKRTGEKVFLECVQDMDHENMFWYRQDPGLGLRLIYFSYDVKMKEKGDIPEGYSVSREKKERFSLILESASTNQTSMYLCASSWEGSRIQYFGAGTRLSVL.

This chain uses TRBV14 with TRBJ2-3; perhaps TRBD2 as D (6 bases). V shed 5 bases and J shed 4 bases, with 22 bases lying between them. The CDR3 loop spans 17 amino acids. Germline CDR1 SGHDN, CDR2 FVKESK. The CDR3 DNA is TGTGCCAGCAGCTTGCGGCCCCATGGGGGGAATCCAGATACGCAGTATTTT. This sequence encodes CASSLRPHGGNPDTQYF.

This rearrangement joins TRBV7-2 to TRBJ2-3; TRBD1 agrees at 8 bases. Trimming removed 5 bases from V and 4 bases from J; junction bases left unmatched: 11. This CDR3 is built from 16 residues. Germline CDR1 and CDR2: SGHTA and FQGNSA. CDR3 DNA sequence: TGTGCCAGCAGCACGCGGACAGGGATGAGACCAGATACGCAGTATTTT. Protein sequence: CASSTRTGMRPDTQYF.

The gene calls are TRBV10-1 and TRBJ1-1; D perhaps matches TRBD1 (5 bases). The germline V gene has CDR1 WNHNN and CDR2 SYGVQD (reference sequence). The CDR3 spans 15 residues. Trimming removed 4 bases from V and 3 bases from J, with 15 bases in between. This chain's CDR3 is CASSGGRVEDTEAFF. The CDR3 nucleotides are TGCGCCAGCAGTGGTGGCAGGGTCGAGGACACTGAAGCTTTCTTT.

The chain combines TRBV7-9 with TRBJ2-7; weak D call: TRBD1 (7 bases). The CDR3 spans 16 residues. The germline CDR1 and CDR2 sequences are SEHNR and FQNEAQ (reference sequence). V was clipped by 1 base and J by 4 bases, with 17 bases between them. The DNA for the CDR3 is TGTGCCAGCAGCTTAGGGGGAGGTGACAGGGAATACGAGCAGTACTTC. This codes for CASSLGGGDREYEQYF.

V usage is TRBV4-1 and J usage is TRBJ1-5, with 8 bases that match TRBD1. This CDR3 has 15 amino acids. Trimming at V came to 1 base and at J to 6 bases, leaving 5 bases not matched to a gene. Germline V gives CDR1 MGHRA, CDR2 YSYEKL. CDR3 in DNA: TGCGCCAGCAGCCAAGCGAGGACAGGGTCTCAGCCCCAGCATTTT. Residues: CASSQARTGSQPQHF.

In the case of this clone: Germline and junction disagree at one end, which may indicate a read error. V is TRBV27 and J is TRBJ1-2, with TRBD1 as a possible D gene (6 bases). Germline CDR1 is MNHEY and CDR2 is SMNVEV (reference sequence). The CDR3 consists of 15 residues. The CDR3, as DNA: TGTGCCGGCAGTTCGCGAAAGGGGGCTAACTATGGCTACACCTTC. Protein sequence: CAGSSRKGANYGYTF.

The chain uses TRBV6-5 and TRBJ2-1; D perhaps matches TRBD1 (6 bases). Germline values: CDR1 MNHEY, CDR2 SVGAGI. CDR3 length equals 13 residues. Trimming removed 7 bases at V and 9 bases at J, with 16 bases between. Written as DNA, the CDR3 is TGTGCCAGCACCTTAGGGGGTGAGAGTGAGCAGTTCTTC. Translation: CASTLGGESEQFF.

This chain connects TRBV9 to TRBJ2-3; no firm D call. Germline CDR1 is SGDLS and CDR2 is YYNGEE. The V gene lost 3 bases and the J gene lost 4 bases, with 12 bases spanning the gap. This CDR3 has 14 residues. CDR3 in amino acids: CASSEFPTADTQYF. The CDR3 DNA sequence: TGTGCCAGCAGCGAGTTCCCCACTGCAGATACGCAGTATTTT. Supplemented by reference TRBV9 and TRBJ2-3, the full variable domain reads DSGVTQTPKHLITATGQRVTLRCSPRSGDLSVYWYQQSLDQGLQFLIQYYNGEERAKGNILERFSAQQFPDLHSELNLSSLELGDSALYFCASSEFPTADTQYFGPGTRLTVL.

V is TRBV29-1 and J is TRBJ2-1, with 9 nucleotides matching TRBD1. The CDR3 loop spans 15 amino acids. Trimming cost V 2 bases and J 5 bases; bases outside gene matches: 7. Germline assignment: CDR1 SQVTM and CDR2 ANQGSEA. The CDR3 sequence is CSVESRDRAHNEQFF. CDR3 in DNA: TGCAGCGTTGAAAGTCGGGACAGGGCTCACAATGAGCAGTTCTTC.

The CDR3 DNA is TGCGCCAGCAGCCAAGATAACCCGTGGCTAGCGGGAAGACCCTACAATGAGCAGTTCTTC. As protein: CASSQDNPWLAGRPYNEQFF. The chain couples TRBV4-1 to TRBJ2-1; 9 bases align to TRBD2. Germline trimming cut 0 bases from V and 2 bases from J; bases unmatched to any gene: 14. CDR3 length: 20 residues. CDR1 and CDR2 (germline): MGHRA, YSYEKL.

The chain joins TRBV20-1 to TRBJ1-1; D call uncertain. This CDR3 contains 11 residues. The V gene's germline CDR1 is DFQATT and CDR2 SNEGSKA (reference sequence). Trimming took 6 bases from V and 3 from J, leaving 8 bases between them. The CDR3 DNA follows: TGCAGTGCAACCACAGACACTGAAGCTTTCTTT. It codes for CSATTDTEAFF.